The next 6 T cell receptor gamma chains were all read from a single sample in a study of γδ T cells in repeated Plasmodium falciparum infection (dated by TCRdb to about 2021). Vgamma9/Vdelta2+ and Vdelta2-negative gammadelta T cell populations were flow-sorted from peripheral blood mononuclear cells for bulk TCR repertoire analysis. The protocol used for the library was multiplex PCR. The listed sequencing device is Illumina MiSeq. TCRdb called clones from the public reads with CATT, and repeated DNA sequences were later combined into one row. This sample holds roughly 27,000 gamma-chain clones; under 3% were observed only once. The ten largest clones add up to 33% of the sample. Sample: gamma-delta T cells from blood. The receptors were gathered from a pool of human donors (malaria-infected and uninfected, not separated).

As concerns this clone: The protein in TCRdb stems from a much larger clone and differs at residue 11 from this DNA's translation, likely a read error; here the protein is translated from the DNA. This chain connects TRGV9 to TRGJ1 or TRGJ2. No J gene was available from TCRdb, and it was assigned here by a germline match of the DNA. The germline V gene has CDR1 GITISATS and CDR2 ISYDGTV (reference sequence). This CDR3 contains 14 residues. CDR3 region: CALWEVHRCYRKLF. For the CDR3, the DNA is TGTGCCTTGTGGGAGGTCCACCGTTGTTATAGGAAACTCTTT.

With regard to this clone: The protein TCRdb gives is from a much larger clone and does not agree with this DNA's translation at residue 10, likely a read error; the protein shown here comes from the DNA. The chain couples TRGV3 to TRGJ1 or TRGJ2. As TCRdb names no J gene, one was assigned here on the basis of a DNA match to germline. CDR3 size: 17 residues. The junction had 11 bases not matched to a gene; V was cut back by 0 bases and J by 0 bases. CDR1 and CDR2 from the germline V gene are VTNTFY and YDVSTARD (reference sequence). The CDR3 DNA reads TGTGCCACCTGGGACAGGCGACAGCCCGGGAATTATTATAAGAAACTCTTT. Its translation: CATWDRRQPGNYYKKLF.

As concerns this clone: The sample has other DNA sequences that encode this CDR3 too. The chain couples TRGV9 to TRGJP2. The J gene is not listed in TCRdb, so it was assigned here from a DNA match to germline. The CDR3 has 16 residues. J lost 0 bases, V lost 0 bases, and 4 bases had no gene match. Germline loops: CDR1 GITISATS, CDR2 ISYDGTV (reference sequence). Here the CDR3 reads CALWEVHDSSDWIKTF. DNA for the CDR3: TGTGCCTTGTGGGAGGTGCACGATAGTAGTGATTGGATCAAGACGTTT.

To note about this clone: The protein given by TCRdb reflects a much larger clone and differs at residue 12 from this DNA's translation, likely from a read error; the protein shown is the DNA's translation. The V gene corresponds to TRGV9; no J gene was called. This CDR3 is 14 amino acids long. From germline, CDR1 is GITISATS and CDR2 ISYDGTV (reference sequence). The CDR3 is CALWEVSSDWIETF. The CDR3 DNA reads as TGTGCCTTGTGGGAGGTGAGTAGTGATTGGATCGAGACGTTT.

As regards this clone: The translation of this DNA and the TCRdb protein of a much larger clone differ at residue 12, probably owing to a read error; the protein shown here is translated from the DNA. With the J gene uncalled, the V gene is TRGV9. The CDR3 runs to 14 residues. Germline loops: CDR1 GITISATS, CDR2 ISYDGTV (reference sequence). The CDR3 sequence: CALWEDPNYYKRLF. CDR3 DNA: TGTGCCTTGTGGGAGGACCCCAATTATTATAAGAGACTCTTT.

To note about this clone: The junction shows a germline mismatch at one end, possibly a read error. The identical CDR3 is also encoded by other nucleotide sequences in the sample. The chain employs TRGV9 and TRGJ1 or TRGJ2. Matching the DNA to germline supplied the J gene, which TCRdb does not give. The CDR3 covers 25 residues. Per germline, CDR1 GITISATS and CDR2 ISYDGTV (reference sequence). Here the CDR3 reads CALDSLRGLLPCNKFEHGAYYKKLF. Written as DNA, the CDR3 is TGTGCCTTGGATTCTTTGCGGGGCTTGTTACCTTGTAATAAGTTCGAGCATGGTGCTTATTACAAGAAACTCTTT.